Below, 5 T cell receptor beta chains from the same sample are listed, as sequenced in a study of blood T cell repertoires in COVID-19. Using immunoSEQ multiplex PCR, the repertoire was profiled, and TCRdb retains in-frame clones only, with some absent. The data hold over 60,000 clones, with approximately 89% observed a single time. Material: peripheral blood. The receptors were gathered from a woman aged 55-70 years with acute or convalescent COVID-19.

The chain joins TRBV5-4 to TRBJ2-2; TRBD2 might be the D (5 bases). V was cut by 4 bases and J by 5 bases, with 9 bases left in between. Germline CDR1 SGHNT, CDR2 YYREEE (reference sequence). There are 13 residues in the CDR3. Here the CDR3 DNA reads TGTGCCAGCAGCCGGACTGAAACCGGGGAGCTGTTTTTT. Translation: CASSRTETGELFF.

CDR3 loop: CASRYSQNSPLHF. The CDR3 region has the DNA TGTGCCAGCAGGTACTCGCAAAATTCACCCCTCCACTTT. This chain uses TRBV12-3 or TRBV12-4 with TRBJ1-6; D unresolved. CDR3 length: 13 amino acids. Trimming removed 6 bases at V and 7 bases at J, with 10 bases between.

This clone was counted between two and nine times. This chain connects TRBV3-1 (or the pseudogene TRBV3-2) to TRBJ2-7, with D perhaps TRBD1 (5 bases). Trimming cost V 1 base and J 3 bases, with 10 bases left between them. Germline lookup yields CDR1 LGHDT and CDR2 YNNKEL (reference sequence). The CDR3 is made up of 14 amino acids. CDR3 nucleotides: TGTGCCAGCAGCCAAGGCAGGGCTAGCTACGAGCAGTACTTC. This encodes CASSQGRASYEQYF.

This clone was seen just once. The chain links TRBV2 to TRBJ1-3; no firm D call. Germline V lookup: CDR1 SNHLY, CDR2 FYNNEI. V lost 7 bases to trimming and J lost 4 bases, with 5 bases between them. The CDR3 runs to 11 residues. CDR3: CASTGGNTIYF. In nucleotides, the CDR3 is TGTGCCAGCACGGGGGGAAACACCATATATTTT.

This chain joins TRBV30 and TRBJ2-7, with a possible D match to TRBD2 (7 bases). CDR1 and CDR2 from the germline V gene are GTSNPN and SVGIG (reference sequence). V gave up 0 bases and J gave up 6 bases, with 12 bases separating them. The CDR3 has 13 residues. CDR3 in amino acids: CAWSVLRGGEQYF. CDR3 nucleotide sequence: TGTGCCTGGAGTGTACTGAGGGGGGGCGAGCAGTACTTC.